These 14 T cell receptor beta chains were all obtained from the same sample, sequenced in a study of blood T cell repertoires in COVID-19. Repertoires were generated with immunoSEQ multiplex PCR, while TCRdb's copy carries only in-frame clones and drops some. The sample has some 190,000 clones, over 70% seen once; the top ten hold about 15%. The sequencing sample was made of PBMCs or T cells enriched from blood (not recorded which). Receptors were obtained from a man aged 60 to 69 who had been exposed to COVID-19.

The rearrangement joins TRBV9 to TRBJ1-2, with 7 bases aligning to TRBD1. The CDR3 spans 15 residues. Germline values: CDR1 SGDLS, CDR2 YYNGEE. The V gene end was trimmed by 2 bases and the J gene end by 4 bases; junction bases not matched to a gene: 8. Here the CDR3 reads CASSVRGSSGYGYTF. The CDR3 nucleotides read TGTGCCAGCAGCGTCAGGGGGTCGAGCGGCTATGGCTACACCTTC.

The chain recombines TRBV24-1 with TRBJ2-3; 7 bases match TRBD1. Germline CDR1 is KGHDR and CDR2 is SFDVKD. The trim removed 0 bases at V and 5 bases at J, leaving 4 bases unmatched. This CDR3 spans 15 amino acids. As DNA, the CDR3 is TGTGCCACCAGTGATTTGACAGGGGTGGGAGATACGCAGTATTTT. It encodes CATSDLTGVGDTQYF.

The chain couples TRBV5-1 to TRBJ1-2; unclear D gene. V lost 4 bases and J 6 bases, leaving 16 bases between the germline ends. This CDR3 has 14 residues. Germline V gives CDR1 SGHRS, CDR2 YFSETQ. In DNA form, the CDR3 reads TGCGCCAGCAGCACCGTCCCAGGATTGAATGGCTACACCTTC. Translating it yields CASSTVPGLNGYTF.

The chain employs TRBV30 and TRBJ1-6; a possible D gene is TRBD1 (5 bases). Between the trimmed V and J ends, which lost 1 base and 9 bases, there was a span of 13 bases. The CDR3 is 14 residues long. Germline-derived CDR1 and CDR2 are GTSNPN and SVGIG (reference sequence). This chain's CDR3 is CAWSEGKGSSPLHF. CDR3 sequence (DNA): TGTGCCTGGAGTGAGGGAAAGGGGTCTTCACCCCTCCACTTT.

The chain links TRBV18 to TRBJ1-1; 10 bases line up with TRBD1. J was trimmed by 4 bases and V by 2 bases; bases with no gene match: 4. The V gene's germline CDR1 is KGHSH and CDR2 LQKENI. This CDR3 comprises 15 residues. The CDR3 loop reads CASSPTGQGGTEAFF. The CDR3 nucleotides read TGTGCCAGCTCACCAACCGGACAGGGGGGCACTGAAGCTTTCTTT.

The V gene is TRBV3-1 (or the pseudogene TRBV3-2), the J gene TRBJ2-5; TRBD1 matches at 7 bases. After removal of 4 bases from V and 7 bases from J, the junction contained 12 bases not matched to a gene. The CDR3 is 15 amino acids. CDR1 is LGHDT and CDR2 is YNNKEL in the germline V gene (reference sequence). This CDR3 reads CASSPDRWASRTQYF. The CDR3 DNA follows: TGTGCCAGCAGCCCGGACAGGTGGGCCTCGAGGACCCAGTACTTC.

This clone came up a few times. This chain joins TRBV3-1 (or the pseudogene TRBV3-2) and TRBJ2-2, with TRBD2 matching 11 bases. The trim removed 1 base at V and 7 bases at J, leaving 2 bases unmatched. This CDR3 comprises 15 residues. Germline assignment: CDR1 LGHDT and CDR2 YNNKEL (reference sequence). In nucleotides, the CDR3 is TGTGCCAGCAGCCAAGGGGGGACTAGCGGCGGGGAGCTGTTTTTT. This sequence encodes CASSQGGTSGGELFF.

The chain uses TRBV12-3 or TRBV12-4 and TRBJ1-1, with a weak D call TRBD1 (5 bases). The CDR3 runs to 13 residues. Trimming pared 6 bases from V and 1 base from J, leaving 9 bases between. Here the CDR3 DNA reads TGTGCCAGCAGAAAGACAGAGAACACTGAAGCTTTCTTT. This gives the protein CASRKTENTEAFF.

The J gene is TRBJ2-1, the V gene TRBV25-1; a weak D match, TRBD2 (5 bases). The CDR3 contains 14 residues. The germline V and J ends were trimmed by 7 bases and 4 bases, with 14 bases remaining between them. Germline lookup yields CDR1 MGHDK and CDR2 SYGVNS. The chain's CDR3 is CASKGILGYNEQFF. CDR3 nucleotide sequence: TGTGCCAGCAAAGGAATACTAGGATACAATGAGCAGTTCTTC.

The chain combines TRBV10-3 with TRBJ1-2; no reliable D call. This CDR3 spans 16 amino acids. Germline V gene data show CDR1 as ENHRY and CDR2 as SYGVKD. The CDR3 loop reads CASQKGLGSDTYGYTF. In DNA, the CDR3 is TGTGCTTCCCAGAAAGGCTTGGGGAGCGATACATATGGCTACACCTTC.

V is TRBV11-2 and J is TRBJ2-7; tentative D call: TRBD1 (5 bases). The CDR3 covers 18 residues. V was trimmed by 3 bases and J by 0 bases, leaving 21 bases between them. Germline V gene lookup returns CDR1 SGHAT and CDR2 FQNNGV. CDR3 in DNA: TGTGCCAGCAGCTTTACCGACAGCGCTGGATTGAGCTCCTACGAGCAGTACTTC. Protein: CASSFTDSAGLSSYEQYF.

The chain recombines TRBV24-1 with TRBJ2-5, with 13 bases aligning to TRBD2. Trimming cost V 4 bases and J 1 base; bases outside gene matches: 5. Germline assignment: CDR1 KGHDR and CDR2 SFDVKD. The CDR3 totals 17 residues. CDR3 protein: CATSDLGTSGIQETQYF. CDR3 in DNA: TGTGCCACCAGTGACCTAGGGACTAGCGGGATCCAAGAGACCCAGTACTTC.

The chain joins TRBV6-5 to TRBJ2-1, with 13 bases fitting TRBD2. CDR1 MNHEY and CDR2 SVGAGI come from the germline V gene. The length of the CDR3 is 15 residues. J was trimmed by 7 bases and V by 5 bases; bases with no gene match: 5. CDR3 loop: CASSRTSGSGNEQFF. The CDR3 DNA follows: TGTGCCAGCAGTAGGACTAGCGGGAGCGGGAATGAGCAGTTCTTC.

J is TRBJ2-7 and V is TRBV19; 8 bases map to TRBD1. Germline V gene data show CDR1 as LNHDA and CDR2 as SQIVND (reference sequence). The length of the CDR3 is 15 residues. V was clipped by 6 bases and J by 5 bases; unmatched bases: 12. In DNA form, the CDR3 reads TGTGCCAGTAGGACCCTATTCAGGGGGCCCCACGAGCAGTACTTC. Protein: CASRTLFRGPHEQYF.